This TCR beta chain was sequenced during a study of blood T cells in healthy people across ages (dated by TCRdb to about 2015). About the study as a whole: In model experiments, roughly one uniquely barcoded TCR beta cDNA molecule per two T cells was captured by template switching. Age-related changes in TCR beta repertoire diversity were measured in the study by deep sequencing normalized with unique cDNA molecular identifiers. The donors were split into four age groups: young (average around 16 years), middle-aged (roughly 40), aged (about 62) and long-lived (under 85). Donors of different ages were randomly distributed across sequencing lanes to avoid experimental bias. Using the same blood draw, the study looked at two additional independent replicas of 1 million unique cDNA reads for two donors, one aged 18 to 29 and the other aged 80 or older.

The library was generated by 5' RACE. For sequencing, an Illumina HiSeq 2500 was employed. A second roughly 6 to 12 cycle PCR used a sample-barcoded 5' primer and a J-beta primer mix. A template-switch 5' adaptor carrying 12 random nucleotides introduced a unique molecular identifier onto each TCR beta cDNA molecule. Each sample yielded at least 2.5 million CDR3-containing paired-end reads. First-strand cDNA synthesis was performed from all RNA using the Mint cDNA synthesis kit, with priming by a TRBC-specific oligonucleotide. After uracil-DNA glycosylase treatment, a first 18-cycle PCR used universal primers M1SS and BC2_uni_R on all cDNA. The authors' analysis ran thus. For normalization, 1 million high-quality reads, each with a distinct molecular identifier, were randomly selected from each sample. Instead of being binned into consensus sequences, reads that shared molecular identifiers were thrown out. MiTCR, with a Q25 quality threshold and the strictest error-elimination algorithm, was used for CDR3 identification, clonotype clustering and error correction. A nonparametric unseen species model using Euler transformation provided a lower-bound estimate of total TCR beta diversity. The raw public reads went through TCRdb reprocessing: fastp at Q25, MiXCR clone calling, in-frame beta chains kept. Each entry is one CDR3 protein sequence, shown with its most common DNA and genes. In this record, the V and J calls reflect TCRdb's handling and not the investigators' own analysis. Here the sample has about 1.1 million distinct CDR3 sequences; under 40% occur a single time. Over 10% of the sample is held by the ten biggest clonotypes.

A remark on this clonotype: The antigen it binds to is not known. No quality values exist for individual bases; no much larger clone is one base distant.

Beyond this particular receptor, the publication reports: As age increased, observed TCR beta diversity per million T cells dropped in a roughly linear way, and a significant reduction was already evident by age about 40. There was a strong correlation between observed TCR beta diversity and the percentage of naive T cells measured by flow cytometry. Total diversity estimates from one million sequenced T cells were considered lower bounds and underestimates. Compared with the aged group, the long-lived group had more naive CD4+ T cells, fewer expanded clones and increased TCR diversity, a pattern suggesting age selection. Because profiling used bulk unsorted PBMCs, naive and antigen-experienced compartments could not be compared conclusively. Because the CMV infection status of the donors was unknown, age-related changes in expanded clonotypes may potentially have been confounded.

CDR1 MNHNS and CDR2 SASEGT were looked up in the germline V gene. The V end gives up 6 bases and the J end 3 bases, leaving 7 bases in the junction not matched to a gene. From the cysteine through the phenylalanine, the CDR3 covers 15 amino acids. The CDR3 DNA has 45 bases and is translated from base 1. Systemically healthy Caucasian individuals from Russia, some 36 in total and aged about 6 to 95 years, were included as donors. Approximately 10 milliliters of peripheral blood were collected from each donor into EDTA-treated Vacutainer tubes. Ficoll-Paque density-gradient centrifugation was used to isolate PBMCs, with at least 7 million per sample. Trizol reagent was used to extract total RNA from the PBMCs, yielding at least 6 micrograms per sample. The percentages of naive CD45RAhigh/CD27high T cells were determined by flow cytometry on a PBMC aliquot from every donor.

The specimen was blood. The sequence derives from a man aged 18 to 30 in good health. Recombination connected TRBV6-1 to TRBJ1-2; 10 bases in between match TRBD1. The nucleotide sequence is given as TGTGCCAGCAGCCAAAGACAGGGGGCTTACTATGGCTACACCTTC. Its product reads: CASSQRQGAYYGYTF.